Listed below are T cell receptor beta chains from one sample, sequenced in a study of cytomegalovirus exposure and HLA in healthy donors. The method was immunoSEQ multiplex PCR; TCRdb's version includes in-frame clones alone and lacks a portion of them. The sample consists of 150,000 or so clones, 60% to 75% of them appearing once. Source material: PBMCs. The receptor set was obtained from a man aged 18 to 35 in good health and CMV-seronegative. Both conserved end residues are part of each CDR3. D genes are given only for firm matches. Not every row has a clone size; where given, it reads once, few, many or a size class.

length: 14
J: TRBJ1-6
V: TRBV19
D: .
size: once
CDR3: CASSMGQGTSPLHF
DNA: TGTGCCAGTAGTATGGGCCAGGGGACTTCACCCCTCCACTTT

length: 13
J: TRBJ1-2
V: TRBV10-2
D: .
size: once
CDR3: CASSEGGNYGYTF
DNA: TGCGCCAGCAGTGAGGGCGGAAACTATGGCTACACCTTC

length: 13
J: TRBJ1-5
V: TRBV6-1
D: TRBD1
size: .
CDR3: CASMGQGYQPQHF
DNA: TGTGCCAGCATGGGACAGGGATATCAGCCCCAGCATTTT

length: 16
J: TRBJ2-1
V: TRBV5-4
D: TRBD2
size: .
CDR3: CASSFRVAGAYNEQFF
DNA: TGTGCCAGCAGCTTTCGGGTAGCGGGGGCCTACAATGAGCAGTTCTTC

length: 14
J: TRBJ1-2
V: TRBV6-5
D: .
size: .
CDR3: CASSGGDRLYGYTF
DNA: TGTGCCAGCAGTGGAGGCGACAGGCTTTATGGCTACACCTTC

length: 13
J: TRBJ2-7
V: TRBV19
D: .
size: .
CDR3: CASSTGLGYEQYF
DNA: TGTGCCAGTAGCACAGGGTTGGGCTACGAGCAGTACTTC

length: 13
J: TRBJ1-5
V: TRBV28
D: TRBD1
size: few
CDR3: CASSLLTGPTVHF
DNA: TGTGCCAGCAGCTTATTGACAGGGCCGACCGTACATTTT

length: 18
J: TRBJ2-6
V: TRBV19
D: .
size: few
CDR3: CASVRRVGSLSGANGLTF
DNA: TGTGCCAGCGTACGCCGGGTCGGCTCTCTCTCTGGGGCCAACGGCCTGACTTTC

length: 14
J: TRBJ2-5
V: TRBV15
D: .
size: .
CDR3: CATSRDVGQETQYF
DNA: TGTGCCACCAGCAGAGATGTTGGACAGGAGACCCAGTACTTC

length: 16
J: TRBJ1-1
V: TRBV27
D: .
size: .
CDR3: CASSLYSGGINTEAFF
DNA: TGTGCCAGCAGTTTATATTCGGGAGGAATCAACACTGAAGCTTTCTTT

length: 16
J: TRBJ2-2
V: TRBV7-8
D: .
size: .
CDR3: CASSLVLFGVGGELFF
DNA: TGTGCCAGCAGCTTAGTGTTATTCGGGGTCGGCGGGGAGCTGTTTTTT

length: 12
J: TRBJ1-1
V: TRBV18
D: .
size: .
CDR3: CASSPDSAQAFF
DNA: TGTGCCAGCTCACCAGACAGCGCCCAAGCTTTCTTT

length: 14
J: TRBJ1-1
V: TRBV5-1
D: .
size: .
CDR3: CASSPQGGNTEAFF
DNA: TGCGCCAGCAGCCCACAGGGTGGGAACACTGAAGCTTTCTTT

length: 15
J: TRBJ2-3
V: TRBV4-1
D: .
size: once
CDR3: CASSQEDARGNTQYF
DNA: TGCGCCAGCAGCCAAGAGGACGCCCGGGGAAATACGCAGTATTTT

length: 16
J: TRBJ2-2
V: TRBV15
D: TRBD1
size: few
CDR3: CATSTPTGGDTGELFF
DNA: TGTGCCACCAGCACACCGACAGGGGGCGACACCGGGGAGCTGTTTTTT

length: 15
J: TRBJ1-2
V: TRBV9
D: TRBD1
size: .
CDR3: CASSVAGQGIYGYTF
DNA: TGTGCCAGCAGCGTAGCGGGACAGGGGATCTATGGCTACACCTTC

length: 16
J: TRBJ2-1
V: TRBV14
D: TRBD2
size: .
CDR3: CASSLPGLASYNEQFF
DNA: TGTGCCAGCAGCCTTCCTGGACTAGCCTCCTACAATGAGCAGTTCTTC

length: 15
J: TRBJ1-2
V: TRBV5-1
D: .
size: .
CDR3: CASSLGQEVNYGYTF
DNA: TGCGCCAGCAGCTTGGGACAGGAGGTTAACTATGGCTACACCTTC

length: 15
J: TRBJ1-3
V: TRBV6-1
D: .
size: .
CDR3: CASSDNFSSGRDKDF
DNA: .

length: 14
J: TRBJ1-2
V: TRBV5-1
D: .
size: .
CDR3: CASSLGGGRHGYTF
DNA: TGCGCCAGCAGCTTGGGAGGCGGTCGGCATGGCTACACCTTC

length: 18
J: TRBJ2-5
V: TRBV5-3
D: TRBD2
size: .
CDR3: CAMTFGPGDQREGETQYF
DNA: TGTGCCATGACTTTTGGGCCAGGGGATCAACGGGAGGGTGAGACCCAGTACTTC

length: 13
J: TRBJ1-4
V: TRBV11-2
D: .
size: .
CDR3: CASSFGGREKLFF
DNA: TGTGCCAGCAGCTTTGGGGGGAGGGAAAAACTGTTTTTT

length: 16
J: TRBJ2-5
V: TRBV5-1
D: .
size: few
CDR3: CASSLAPAGPEETQYF
DNA: TGCGCCAGCAGCTTGGCCCCAGCAGGTCCCGAAGAGACCCAGTACTTC

length: 16
J: TRBJ2-2
V: TRBV6-5
D: .
size: .
CDR3: CASSFYSGTNTGELFF
DNA: TGTGCCAGCAGTTTCTACTCCGGGACAAACACCGGGGAGCTGTTTTTT

length: 17
J: TRBJ1-2
V: TRBV11-2
D: .
size: .
CDR3: CASSLRYGLSENYGYTF
DNA: TGTGCCAGCAGCCTTAGGTACGGGTTATCGGAGAACTATGGCTACACCTTC

length: 16
J: TRBJ1-2
V: TRBV5-5
D: .
size: few
CDR3: CASSLMRGSRLYGYTF
DNA: TGTGCCAGCAGCCTCATGAGGGGGTCCCGACTCTATGGCTACACCTTC

length: 14
J: TRBJ1-3
V: TRBV6-6
D: .
size: .
CDR3: CASSFEAGGNTIYF
DNA: TGTGCCAGCAGCTTCGAGGCTGGCGGAAACACCATATATTTT

length: 15
J: TRBJ1-5
V: TRBV4-3
D: .
size: .
CDR3: CASSQDRVENQPQHF
DNA: TGCGCCAGCAGCCAAGATCGAGTAGAGAACCAGCCCCAGCATTTT

length: 14
J: TRBJ1-1
V: TRBV5-1
D: .
size: .
CDR3: CASRSGSMNTEAFF
DNA: TGCGCCAGCAGATCAGGCAGCATGAACACTGAAGCTTTCTTT

length: 13
J: TRBJ1-1
V: TRBV28
D: TRBD1
size: .
CDR3: CASRTGQGMGAFF
DNA: TGTGCCAGCAGGACGGGACAGGGGATGGGAGCTTTCTTT

length: 16
J: TRBJ2-7
V: TRBV19
D: .
size: .
CDR3: CASSILEGMAAYEQYF
DNA: TGTGCCAGTAGTATTTTGGAGGGGATGGCGGCATACGAGCAGTACTTC

length: 15
J: TRBJ1-1
V: TRBV27
D: TRBD1
size: .
CDR3: CASSWDRGPITEAFF
DNA: TGTGCCAGCAGTTGGGACAGGGGGCCGATTACTGAAGCTTTCTTT

length: 18
J: TRBJ2-7
V: TRBV7-9
D: .
size: few
CDR3: CASSPNTWTANPPYEQYF
DNA: TGTGCCAGCAGCCCTAATACATGGACAGCCAACCCCCCTTACGAGCAGTACTTC

length: 13
J: TRBJ2-3
V: TRBV7-9
D: .
size: .
CDR3: CASTSRGVDTQYF
DNA: TGTGCCAGCACCTCGCGAGGAGTGGATACGCAGTATTTT

length: 16
J: TRBJ2-4
V: TRBV6-5
D: .
size: once
CDR3: CASSSGGELAKNIQYF
DNA: TGTGCCAGCAGTTCCGGCGGGGAGCTAGCCAAAAACATTCAGTACTTC

length: 16
J: TRBJ2-1
V: TRBV15
D: .
size: few
CDR3: CATSRGTGRRVNEQFF
DNA: TGTGCCACCAGTAGAGGAACGGGCAGGAGGGTCAATGAGCAGTTCTTC

length: 13
J: TRBJ2-5
V: TRBV5-1
D: .
size: .
CDR3: CASSSGVQETQYF
DNA: TGCGCCAGCAGCTCGGGGGTCCAAGAGACCCAGTACTTC

length: 15
J: TRBJ2-1
V: TRBV4-2
D: .
size: .
CDR3: CASSQEGGLANEQFF
DNA: TGTGCCAGCAGCCAAGAGGGGGGACTCGCCAATGAGCAGTTCTTC

length: 15
J: TRBJ2-7
V: TRBV28
D: TRBD1
size: .
CDR3: CASSFVGQGDYEEYF
DNA: TGTGCCAGCAGCTTTGTGGGACAGGGGGACTACGAAGAGTACTTC

length: 14
J: TRBJ1-1
V: TRBV28
D: .
size: .
CDR3: CASSLGGGTSEAFF
DNA: TGTGCCAGCAGTTTGGGAGGAGGGACTTCTGAAGCTTTCTTT

length: 16
J: TRBJ2-1
V: TRBV4-3
D: TRBD2
size: once
CDR3: CASSQDSGGIDNEQFF
DNA: TGCGCCAGCAGCCAAGACTCGGGGGGGATCGACAATGAGCAGTTCTTC

length: 17
J: TRBJ1-2
V: TRBV5-1
D: .
size: few
CDR3: CASSPDSGPRVGGGYTF
DNA: TGCGCCAGCAGCCCCGACAGCGGGCCCAGGGTTGGAGGTGGCTACACCTTC

length: 15
J: TRBJ1-4
V: TRBV5-5
D: .
size: .
CDR3: CASSLSDTTNEKLFF
DNA: TGTGCCAGCAGCTTGTCCGACACAACTAATGAAAAACTGTTTTTT